Listed below are T cell receptor beta chains from one sample, sequenced in a study of PD-1 blockade in classical Hodgkin lymphoma. The data were produced by immunoSEQ multiplex PCR, yet TCRdb's version contains in-frame clones alone and is incomplete. This table has around 93,000 clones, 78% appearing once. This material consisted of peripheral blood mononuclear cells (PBMCs), taken before the fourth cycle of nivolumab. The origin of the receptors is a human donor with classical Hodgkin lymphoma. Both conserved end residues are part of each CDR3. D genes are given only for firm matches. Where a row states a size, it is once, few, many or the class of an expanded clone; other rows omit it.

. . TRBJ1-1 TRBV30 TGTGCCTGGAGCGGTACTGAAGCTTTCTTT CAWSGTEAFF
. . TRBJ1-2 TRBV7-9 TGTGCCAGCAGCTCCCTAACCCCCCCCGACAGCTTCTATGGCTACACCTTC CASSSLTPPDSFYGYTF
. . TRBJ2-3 TRBV19 TGTGCCAGTAGTTCCCTCGGGGGCGCGGCTAGCACAGATACGCAGTATTTT CASSSLGGAASTDTQYF
. . TRBJ1-3 TRBV5-1 TGCGCCAGCAGCTTGGAGACAAACTCTGGAAACACCATATATTTT CASSLETNSGNTIYF
TRBD1 . TRBJ2-5 TRBV2 TGTGCCAGCAGTGCCACAGGGGCGGAGACCCAGTACTTC CASSATGAETQYF
. few TRBJ2-5 TRBV28 TGTGCCAGCAGTACGGGGGTGGTGGAGACCCAGTACTTC CASSTGVVETQYF
TRBD2 . TRBJ2-5 TRBV27 TGTGCCAGCAGTCCCCAACTAGCGGGAGGGCCAGAGACCCAGTACTTC CASSPQLAGGPETQYF
. . TRBJ2-1 TRBV11-2 TGTGCCAGCAGCTCCCCCACCGGGCCCCGGCTCCGGGATGAGCAGTTCTTC CASSSPTGPRLRDEQFF
. . TRBJ1-4 TRBV28 TGTGCCAGCACTTTAGGGGGTACTAGTCGGGTTGAAAAACTGTTTTTT CASTLGGTSRVEKLFF
. few TRBJ1-2 TRBV28 TGTGCCAGTAGGGGAACCTATGGCTACACCTTC CASRGTYGYTF
TRBD2 . TRBJ2-1 TRBV7-9 TGTGCCAGCAGCACGGGACTAGCGGGCAATGAGCAGTTCTTC CASSTGLAGNEQFF
. . TRBJ2-1 TRBV4-1 TGCGCCAGCAGCCAACACGGTCTACCTTACAATGAGCAGTTCTTC CASSQHGLPYNEQFF
. many TRBJ1-1 TRBV11-1 TGTGCCAGCAGCCTCGGTGGGGGATGGACCACTGAAGCTTTCTTT CASSLGGGWTTEAFF
. . TRBJ2-2 TRBV5-1 TGCGCCAGCAAAACCTTATTCCGGGGAGCCGCTCGTAGGGGGGAGCTGTTTTTT CASKTLFRGAARRGELFF
. . TRBJ1-5 TRBV5-8 TGTGCCAGCAGCTTCGGGGGGTATAGCAATCAGCCCCAGCATTTT CASSFGGYSNQPQHF
. . TRBJ2-7 TRBV13 TGTGCCAGCAGCCTTGCCACCGACTACGAGCAGTACTTC CASSLATDYEQYF
. . TRBJ2-1 TRBV9 TGTGCCAGCAGCGCTCAGGGGATATCCTACAATGAGCAGTTCTTC CASSAQGISYNEQFF
. . TRBJ2-7 TRBV7-9 TGTGCCAGCAGCTTAGCTATATCAGGGGTGCAGTACTTC CASSLAISGVQYF
. . TRBJ1-1 TRBV7-9 TGTGCCAGCAGCTTAGCGGAGGCAGGGTTCGCTTTCTTT CASSLAEAGFAFF
. . TRBJ2-7 TRBV18 TGTGCCAGCTCACCCGGCTTTACCTACGAGCAGTACTTC CASSPGFTYEQYF
. . TRBJ2-5 TRBV7-9 TGTGCCAGCAGCCCAGACAGCACCCAAGAGACCCAGTACTTC CASSPDSTQETQYF
TRBD1 . TRBJ2-4 TRBV27 TGTGCCAGCAGTTTAAGGCCGGGACAGGGGGCGCTTTTC CASSLRPGQGALF
. . TRBJ2-7 TRBV28 TGTGCCAGCAGTTTCCCGAGCTACGAGCAGTACTTC CASSFPSYEQYF
TRBD1 . TRBJ1-2 TRBV5-6 TGTGCCAGCAGCTTCTCTCCGACAGGGGGGACTAACTATGGCTACACCTTC CASSFSPTGGTNYGYTF
. once TRBJ1-1 TRBV19 TGTGCCAGTAGTACCCAGGGTACGTCCACTGAAGCTTTCTTT CASSTQGTSTEAFF
TRBD2 . TRBJ2-3 TRBV7-6 TGTGCCAGCAGCTCTTGGACTAGCGGCTACGAGGATACGCAGTATTTT CASSSWTSGYEDTQYF
TRBD2 . TRBJ2-1 TRBV28 TGTGCCAGCAGTTTTCGACTAGCGGGATACTACAATGAGCAGTTCTTC CASSFRLAGYYNEQFF
. . TRBJ2-2 TRBV5-4 TGTGCCAGCAGCTTGAAGGTCGTGAGGGCGAACGGGGAGCTGTTTTTT CASSLKVVRANGELFF
. . TRBJ1-4 TRBV11-2 TGTGCCAGCAGCTTAGACCCTAGGGGGAATGAAAAACTGTTTTTT CASSLDPRGNEKLFF
. . TRBJ2-5 TRBV11-3 TGTGCCAGCAGCTTCGGGTCCCAAGAGACCCAGTACTTC CASSFGSQETQYF
. . TRBJ2-5 TRBV10-3 TGTGCCATCAGACTGGACAGCTCAGAGACCCAGTACTTC CAIRLDSSETQYF
. . TRBJ1-2 TRBV2 TGTGCCAGCAGTGACGGGGGAGGGGGCTACACCTTC CASSDGGGGYTF
TRBD1 . TRBJ2-7 TRBV5-4 TGTGCCAGCAGTTACGGACAGGGGGTCTACGAGCAGTACTTC CASSYGQGVYEQYF
. many TRBJ1-1 TRBV7-3 TGTGCCAGCAGCTTAGGAAGGGGCCATGCTTTCTTT CASSLGRGHAFF
TRBD1 . TRBJ2-7 TRBV18 TGTGCCAGCTCACAGGTTTGGGACAGCGAACCCTACGAGCAGTACTTC CASSQVWDSEPYEQYF
TRBD1 . TRBJ2-7 TRBV7-9 TGTGCCAGCAGCTTAAAAGCCCCTCCGGGACAGGGTGACTACGAGCAGTACTTC CASSLKAPPGQGDYEQYF
TRBD1 . TRBJ2-3 TRBV6-5 TGTGCCAGCAGTTACTCGGGACAGGGAACAGATACGCAGTATTTT CASSYSGQGTDTQYF
TRBD2 . TRBJ2-1 TRBV6-4 TGTGCCAGCAGTTCAAGGACGGGGGGGCTCGTCAATGAGCAGTTCTTC CASSSRTGGLVNEQFF
TRBD1 . TRBJ2-7 TRBV29-1 TGCAGCGGTGGGGAAGGGACAGGGGCCTACGAGCAGTACTTC CSGGEGTGAYEQYF
TRBD2 . TRBJ2-7 TRBV28 TGTGCCAGCAGTTTCCCCTTGGGAGCGGGAGGGTCCTACGAGCAGTACTTC CASSFPLGAGGSYEQYF
TRBD2 . TRBJ2-5 TRBV6-1 TGTGCCAGCAGTGAAGCATGGGGAGCGGGGGAAGAGACCCAGTACTTC CASSEAWGAGEETQYF
. few TRBJ2-1 TRBV5-4 TGTGCCAGCAGCTTGGAAGTCGGTCCCTACAATGAGCAGTTCTTC CASSLEVGPYNEQFF
. . TRBJ2-5 TRBV6-5 TGTGCCAGCAGTTACAGGGTCCAAGAGACCCAGTACTTC CASSYRVQETQYF
TRBD2 . TRBJ2-7 TRBV7-8 TGTGCCAGCAGCTTACTAGCGGGAGGGTCCGAGCAGTACTTC CASSLLAGGSEQYF
. . TRBJ2-5 TRBV6-5 TGTGCCAGCAGCCCCCGGGTCAAAGTAGGGGAGACCCAGTACTTC CASSPRVKVGETQYF
. . TRBJ1-5 TRBV18 TGTGCCAGCTCACCGGGGGTTCAGCCCCAGCATTTT CASSPGVQPQHF
. few TRBJ1-1 TRBV18 TGTGCCAGCTCAGTCTTCAGGAAGCGAGGCACTGAAGCTTTCTTT CASSVFRKRGTEAFF
. . TRBJ2-7 TRBV6-6 TGTGCCAGCAGTTATTGGCCCAGGTTATACGAGCAGTACTTC CASSYWPRLYEQYF
TRBD1 . TRBJ1-1 TRBV7-9 TGTGCCAGCAGCTTCGGGACAGCACTTCGAATGAACACTGAAGCTTTCTTT CASSFGTALRMNTEAFF
TRBD1 . TRBJ1-5 TRBV29-1 TGCAGCGTTGAGGTGGTACAGGGGATAAGCAATCAGCCCCAGCATTTT CSVEVVQGISNQPQHF
. . TRBJ1-4 TRBV6-1 TGTGCCAGCAGTGAAGTTGGGTCCGGGGAAAAACTGTTTTTT CASSEVGSGEKLFF
TRBD1 . TRBJ1-1 TRBV4-1 TGCGCCAGCAGCGTAGGGGGCTTTGGTACTGAAGCTTTCTTT CASSVGGFGTEAFF